The following is a T cell receptor (beta chain) sequence with its context. The germline V gene encodes CDR1 MDHEN and CDR2 SYDVKM. V dropped 4 bases and J dropped 1; count of bases not matched to a gene: 9. The CDR3 is 16 residues long. This sample is drawn from a study of cytomegalovirus exposure and HLA in healthy donors. Overall study context: Of about 400 genotyped donors, about 81% clustered with self-reported Caucasian donors.

Primers included in the PCR were 60 Vbeta and 13 Jbeta primers. As handled by the study authors: About 10 million of 75 million to 85 million unique TCR beta chains were shared, per a later count. The assay was immunoSEQ multiplex PCR, and TCRdb's table has in-frame clones only and misses some. V, J and clone size are taken as reported in that table, and D and trimming were inferred from the DNA itself. The data show some 110,000 clones, around three quarters seen once. The receptor comes from a woman younger than 30 in good health and CMV-seropositive. The chain has TRBV28 and TRBJ2-7, with 8 bases fitting TRBD1. The sequenced sample was PBMCs. CDR3 nucleotides: TGTGCCAGCAGTTGGCCGGGACAGGTCCTTTCCTACGAGCAGTACTTC. This sequence encodes CASSWPGQVLSYEQYF.